Reported below is one T cell receptor (beta chain). Its cognate antigen has yet to be identified. Nothing much larger sits one base from this clone, and base qualities are not available. Participants in the prospective study were aged roughly 18 to 90 years, lived in about two dozen United States geographic areas, and enrolled through a virtual design. Cohort assignment in the prospective study relied on participant-reported clinical history from a screening survey and a study questionnaire. For ImmuneRACE Cohort 3, a participant was defined as recovered based on two consecutive negative NP/OP PCR tests, clearance by a healthcare professional, or resolution of symptoms. Mobile phlebotomists in the prospective study collected whole blood, serum and a nasopharyngeal or oropharyngeal swab from every participant. Participants in the prospective study had the option to provide additional blood draws and questionnaires over an approximately 2-month period. Before DNA extraction, prospective study blood samples were shipped either frozen or at room temperature.

Inclusive of the bounding cysteine and phenylalanine, the CDR3 is 14 residues long. The kept DNA is CDR3 alone, 42 bases in frame from the first base. V gives up 2 bases and J gives up 6 bases, and the segment between their germline ends measures 15 bases. The germline V gene yields SGDLS for CDR1 and YYNGEE for CDR2. TCRbeta CDR3 regions were amplified from genomic DNA using the immunoSEQ Assay, a bias-controlled multiplex PCR. Concerning the study's data processing: The number of nucleated cells in each sample was estimated from the amplification of reference gene primers within the assay. To quantify the absolute abundance of each unique TCRbeta CDR3 rearrangement, sequence reads were collapsed and filtered. Productive Simpson clonality was computed per sample as the square root of Simpson's diversity index over productive rearrangements. TCRdb re-hosts the immuneACCESS table, in-frame sequences only. Its copies lack some clones; in the studies checked, an unresolved V gene accounts for under half of them, and the cause for the rest is not known. That table furnishes V, J and clone size, whereas the DNA furnished D and trimming. This sample comprises under 250,000 clones, approximately 90% of them detected only once. About 1.7% of the sample goes to the ten largest clones.

This specimen comes from a study of blood T cell repertoires in COVID-19 (dated by TCRdb to the early 2020s). Study-level background: The collaborator samples originated in the United States, Italy and Spain and spanned the acute and convalescent phases of COVID-19. Where available, HLA class I and class II types were obtained from metadata supplied by the sample provider rather than from assay-based typing. The sample metadata nearly always contained a de-identified subject ID, COVID-19 status, age in years and sex. The repertoires were released in a freely available public database meant as a resource for research on the immune response to SARS-CoV-2. The material from the prospective study consisted of cDNA or gDNA derived from T cells, B-cell-depleted T cells, or PBMCs. The dataset comprised deeply sampled blood TCRbeta repertoires from subjects exposed to, actively infected with, or recovered from COVID-19. The samples were drawn from two sources: the first 160 participants of the ongoing ImmuneRACE study, and over 950 subjects contributed by 6 global collaborators.

Study-wide conclusions, independent of this receptor: The quantity of clinical and demographic metadata differed by source and by participant and was supplied without curation.

The source of this sequence is a middle-aged man who had recovered from COVID-19. The rearrangement joined TRBV9 to TRBJ2-7; the best D guess is TRBD1, with 6 bases matching. The specimen was PBMCs or T cells enriched from blood (not recorded which). This receptor has the CDR3 CASSVDRTNGEQYF. The sequence in DNA is TGTGCCAGCAGCGTCGACAGGACCAATGGCGAGCAGTACTTC.